This entry concerns a single T cell receptor beta chain. Its antigen is not known. The sample comes from a study of OX40 agonist ivuxolimab in advanced cancers. Study background: A diagnosis of hepatocellular carcinoma, melanoma, renal cell or head and neck cancer was present in dose-escalation patients.

Study-wide results and limits: Undetermined was the antigen specificity of the expanded peripheral T cells.

Repertoires were generated with immunoSEQ multiplex PCR, while TCRdb's copy carries only in-frame clones and drops some. The repertoire holds tens of thousands of clones, around 80% seen once, with around 18% in the top ten. The sequence was collected from an adult with an advanced solid tumor such as melanoma, head and neck, liver or kidney cancer. The sequencing here drew on CD4+ or CD8+ T cells sorted from blood, taken in a trial of the OX40 agonist ivuxolimab.

The DNA for the CDR3 is TGTGCCAGCGCCCCAGGATTTGCGGGGACCGGGGAGCTGTTTTTT. Its translation: CASAPGFAGTGELFF. This chain joins TRBV5-5 and TRBJ2-2; a possible D gene is TRBD2 (6 bases). Trimming cost V 7 bases and J 5 bases, with 18 bases left between them. The CDR3 has 15 residues. The V gene's germline CDR1 is SGHKS and CDR2 YYEKEE (reference sequence).